A single TCR beta chain is shown here with its context. Its antigen is still unknown. The record originates from a study of identifying expanded T cells in peripheral blood. Study observations and caveats: Roughly two-week clone count variance significantly increased as total template count grew. Differentially abundant clones: roughly 1.2 between replicates, approximately 16 at roughly 13 days, less than 25 at four.

No infections or other immune events were documented during collection. Measured with immunoSEQ multiplex PCR; TCRdb has only the in-frame clones, and not every one. The repertoire holds approximately 50,000 clones, with 82% as singletons. Per germline, CDR1 MNHEY and CDR2 SVGAGI. Germline trimming cut 5 bases from V and 8 bases from J; bases unmatched to any gene: 10. The CDR3 extends over 14 amino acids. The sample consisted of blood. The rearrangement uses TRBV6-5 and TRBJ1-2, with TRBD1 identical over 8 bases. The sequence was collected from a person between 18 and 75 years old in good health. CDR3 DNA: TGTGCCAGCAGTCTTGGACAGGGATTAGGCGGCTACACCTTC. As protein: CASSLGQGLGGYTF.